This T cell receptor beta chain was recorded in a study of cytomegalovirus exposure and HLA in healthy donors. Findings of the study overall: HLA restriction was apparent for most CMV-associated TCR beta chains in a later analysis.

PCR used 60 Vbeta primers and 13 Jbeta primers. Some clones are missing from TCRdb's copy, which holds only in-frame ones; the method was immunoSEQ multiplex PCR. The sample consists of around 100,000 clones, about 80% of them appearing once. To note about this clone: Its target is unknown.

The V gene's germline CDR1 is KGHSH and CDR2 LQKENI. The CDR3 is made up of 14 amino acids. The V gene end was trimmed by 9 bases and the J gene end by 3 bases; junction bases not matched to a gene: 5. Input material: PBMCs. The TCR sequence derives from a man aged 35 to 55 in good health and CMV-seronegative. J is TRBJ2-3 and V is TRBV18; TRBD1 agrees at 11 bases. CDR3 coding DNA: TGTGCCAGTCACCGGGACAGGGGGACAGATACGCAGTATTTT. It specifies CASHRDRGTDTQYF.